Listed below are T cell receptor beta chains from one sample, sequenced in a study of blood T cell repertoires in COVID-19. Sequencing used immunoSEQ multiplex PCR; TCRdb keeps in-frame clones, though not all of them. The sample yields some 80,000 clones, about 80% seen once. Sequencing was done on a sample of peripheral blood. The source of these receptors is a human donor in a cohort sampled during active COVID-19. Both conserved end residues are part of each CDR3. A D gene is named only where the DNA matches it firmly.

>TRBV3-1/TRBV3-2|.
CASSQSAGPYGYTF
>TRBV5-6|.
CASSSRKGAQYF
>TRBV5-4|TRBD1
CASSPRRQGYEQYF
>TRBV10-3|TRBD2
CAISESKPGLAGDGEQYF
>TRBV4-2|TRBD2
CASSRSTSENNEQFF
>TRBV7-3|TRBD1
CASSSGTGGNYGYTF
>TRBV9|.
CASSLQGWEQFF
>TRBV7-6|.
CASSLNSHNSPLHF
>TRBV5-5|.
CASSLEGASPYNEQFF
>TRBV3-1/TRBV3-2|.
CASSQDPAGEQFF
>TRBV7-7|.
CASSPGQGGINGNQPQHF
>TRBV30|.
CAWSERAGGYTF
>TRBV5-4|TRBD2
CASRARGGAAGELFF
>TRBV5-1|.
CASSQTSGQFF
>TRBV19|.
CASKGEGSNQPQHF
>TRBV4-2|.
CASSQDGTDTQYF
>TRBV28|TRBD1
CASRAGTGGGIYGYTF
>TRBV11-3|TRBD1
CASSSDRGRWTEAFF
>TRBV18|.
CASSRLDRNTEAFF
>TRBV6-5|TRBD1
CASYPPRGYTEAFF
>TRBV10-3|TRBD1
CAISGQGNEQFF
>TRBV30|.
CAWSVRGTGELFF
>TRBV24-1|.
CATSDSAGRGGELFF
>TRBV9|.
CASSPQRDGNYGYTF
>TRBV27|TRBD1
CASRTGGNSYEQYF
>TRBV15|TRBD2
CATSGRGGASYNEQFF
>TRBV6-6|.
CASSRQGRGETQYF
>TRBV5-6|.
CASSLLGLNTEAFF
>TRBV2|.
CASGDFSSTDTQYF
>TRBV28|.
CASTINQGPYEQYF
>TRBV18|.
CASSPAHAKSGNTIYF
>TRBV7-9|TRBD2
CASTKQGPSGRRNPDTQYF
>TRBV4-2|TRBD1
CASKDHTGGLFDTQYF
>TRBV25-1|.
CASSVGLVNTEAFF
>TRBV6-5|TRBD1
CASTRGGQNNSPLHF
>TRBV28|.
CASSLGHPNTEAFF
>TRBV9|TRBD2
CASSASGGAGRNLQYF
>TRBV5-1|.
CASSQGRGNTEAFF
>TRBV28|.
CASSGRGINIQYF
>TRBV5-4|.
CASSFSSTKRETQYF
>TRBV5-6|TRBD1
CASSPDRGGETQYF
>TRBV28|.
CASSLDSFGYTF
>TRBV6-5|TRBD1
CASSYRDRGHYEQYF
>TRBV27|.
CASRGRRGKETQYF
>TRBV3-1/TRBV3-2|.
CASSQDFGLLNEQYF
>TRBV2|.
CASRTSPDYEQYF
>TRBV6-6|TRBD2
CASSRPGGLNEQFF
>TRBV6-1|.
CASSEASSSGYTF